This TCR beta chain was retrieved from a study of cytomegalovirus exposure and HLA in healthy donors. Overall study findings and caveats: The authors considered a cluster of highly shared sequence variants likely to be a sequencing artifact.

In the PCR, 60 Vbeta and 13 Jbeta primers were used. The data were produced by immunoSEQ multiplex PCR, yet TCRdb's version contains in-frame clones alone and is incomplete. The table shows over 70,000 clones, with nearly 80% occurring only once. CDR3 length: 13 residues. Germline V lookup: CDR1 MNHNS, CDR2 SASEGT. The V gene lost 7 bases and the J gene lost 4 bases, with 13 bases spanning the gap. This clone was observed once. Its specificity is unknown. Material: PBMCs. The rearrangement joins TRBV6-1 to TRBJ1-2; D is undetermined. The sequence derives from a woman aged 50 to 65 in good health and CMV-seropositive. The CDR3 nucleotides are TGTGCCAGCACCGAAGAGGTTCGCTATGGCTACACCTTC. It codes for CASTEEVRYGYTF.